These 16 T cell receptor beta chains came from one sample sequenced in a study of beta chain features in type 1 diabetes. As every portion of the isolated RNA was reverse transcribed, the sequencing read expressed TCRB transcripts. Method: immunoSEQ multiplex PCR; TCRdb's copy keeps in-frame clones and lacks some. The sample consists of about 150,000 clones, less than 9.5% of them appearing once. Specimen: central memory CD4+ T cells from blood. All receptors derive from a man aged 18 to 29 in good health.

This clone was counted only a few times. The chain uses TRBV5-1 and TRBJ1-1, with 9 bases lining up with TRBD1. CDR3 size: 14 residues. CDR1 is SGHRS and CDR2 is YFSETQ in the germline V gene. V lost 0 bases to trimming and J lost 11 bases; unmatched junction nucleotides: 8. The CDR3 is CASSLATDRGGAFF. CDR3 DNA: TGCGCCAGCAGCTTGGCCACGGACAGGGGAGGCGCTTTCTTT. The complete variable domain, with remaining parts taken from reference TRBV5-1 and TRBJ1-1, reads KAGVTQTPRYLIKTRGQQVTLSCSPISGHRSVSWYQQTPGQGLQFLFEYFSETQRNKGNFPGRFSGRQFSNSRSEMNVSTLELGDSALYLCASSLATDRGGAFFGQGTRLTVV.

This clone was detected a few times. This chain links TRBV7-2 with TRBJ2-1; D remains unclear. Germline CDR1 SGHTA, CDR2 FQGNSA. V gave up 5 bases and J gave up 9 bases, with 14 bases separating them. The CDR3 extends over 13 amino acids. The chain's CDR3 is CASSQWYGGEQFF. Here the CDR3 DNA reads TGTGCCAGCAGCCAGTGGTATGGCGGTGAGCAGTTCTTC.

A few counts support this clone. The rearrangement joins TRBV6-4 to TRBJ2-1, with a tentative D call TRBD1 (5 bases). This CDR3 contains 13 residues. CDR1 and CDR2 from the germline V gene are MRHNA and SNTAGT. V was cut by 2 bases and J by 10 bases, with 12 bases left in between. The CDR3 nucleotides are TGTGCCAGCAGTGACAGCAGGGTCGGCGAGCAGTTCTTC. This sequence encodes CASSDSRVGEQFF.

The J gene is TRBJ2-6, the V gene TRBV4-1; TRBD1 aligns across 8 bases. The germline CDR1 and CDR2 sequences are MGHRA and YSYEKL. The V segment lost 4 bases and the J segment 1 base; nucleotides outside the gene matches: 9. The CDR3 is 18 amino acids. The CDR3 sequence: CASSPDPGQGSGANVLTF. CDR3 coding DNA: TGCGCCAGCAGCCCCGACCCCGGACAGGGATCTGGGGCCAACGTCCTGACTTTC.

The chain has TRBV5-4 and TRBJ1-2; D gene ambiguous. The CDR3 is 16 residues long. V was shortened by 0 bases and J by 3 bases, with 15 bases between the two germline ends. Germline V lookup: CDR1 SGHNT, CDR2 YYREEE (reference sequence). The CDR3 region has the DNA TGTGCCAGCAGCTTGGATCGGGGTCAGAAAGACTATGGCTACACCTTC. Translation: CASSLDRGQKDYGYTF.

This clone occurred a few times. CDR3 bases: TGTGCCAGCAGCCAAGCCCCCGGGACTAGCGGGAATGAGCAGTTCTTC. Its translation: CASSQAPGTSGNEQFF. The genes are TRBV4-2 and TRBJ2-1; TRBD2 aligns across 12 bases. Germline lookup yields CDR1 LGHNA and CDR2 YNFKEQ. The junction had 5 bases not matched to a gene; V was cut back by 1 base and J by 7 bases. The CDR3 runs to 16 residues.

This clone was counted a few times. The genes are TRBV5-1 and TRBJ2-3; 14 bases match TRBD2. This CDR3 spans 16 amino acids. The V gene's germline CDR1 is SGHRS and CDR2 YFSETQ. V gave up 3 bases and J gave up 5 bases; unmatched junction bases: 5. CDR3: CASSSTSGGAGDTQYF. The CDR3 DNA sequence: TGCGCCAGCAGCTCGACTAGCGGGGGGGCCGGAGATACGCAGTATTTT. The variable domain in full, completed from reference TRBV5-1 and TRBJ2-3, reads KAGVTQTPRYLIKTRGQQVTLSCSPISGHRSVSWYQQTPGQGLQFLFEYFSETQRNKGNFPGRFSGRQFSNSRSEMNVSTLELGDSALYLCASSSTSGGAGDTQYFGPGTRLTVL.

This clone has ten or more counts. As DNA, the CDR3 is TGTGCCAGCGGGCGAGGGAATCAGCCCCAGCATTTT. Its translation: CASGRGNQPQHF. This sequence joins TRBV28 and TRBJ1-5; the D is unclear. The CDR3 is made up of 12 amino acids. Germline V lookup: CDR1 MDHEN, CDR2 SYDVKM. Trimming pared 8 bases from V and 4 bases from J, leaving 9 bases between. The complete variable domain, with remaining parts taken from reference TRBV28 and TRBJ1-5, reads DVKVTQSSRYLVKRTGEKVFLECVQDMDHENMFWYRQDPGLGLRLIYFSYDVKMKEKGDIPEGYSVSREKKERFSLILESASTNQTSMYLCASGRGNQPQHFGDGTRLSIL.

The table lists this clone with a few counts. V and J are TRBV11-2 and TRBJ2-3, with a possible D match to TRBD2 (7 bases). CDR1 and CDR2 from the germline V gene are SGHAT and FQNNGV. The V end was cut by 3 bases, the J end by 6 bases, with 16 bases between. The CDR3 is made up of 15 amino acids. The CDR3 nucleotides are TGTGCCAGCAGCTTTCGAGGGGCGGGGGCGGATACGCAGTATTTT. Translating it yields CASSFRGAGADTQYF.

This sequence joins TRBV18 and TRBJ1-4; 7 bases agree with TRBD1. The CDR3 covers 13 residues. CDR1 and CDR2 (germline): KGHSH, LQKENI. The junction had 2 bases not matched to a gene; V was cut back by 4 bases and J by 6 bases. CDR3 loop: CASSRDRDEKLFF. The DNA for the CDR3 is TGTGCCAGCTCACGCGACAGGGATGAAAAACTGTTTTTT.

This clone was detected ten times or more. The chain combines TRBV29-1 with TRBJ2-1; TRBD1 might be the D (6 bases). Germline CDR1 is SQVTM and CDR2 is ANQGSEA. The CDR3 covers 15 residues. V was shortened by 1 base and J by 4 bases, with 14 bases between the two germline ends. This CDR3 reads CSVEGTEGYYNEQFF. The CDR3 coding sequence is TGCAGCGTTGAAGGGACAGAGGGATATTACAATGAGCAGTTCTTC.

This chain joins TRBV15 and TRBJ2-3; 10 bases align to TRBD2. Germline values: CDR1 LNHNV, CDR2 YYDKDF (reference sequence). V lost 0 bases, J lost 5 bases, and 5 bases stayed unmatched. This CDR3 region has 16 residues. The CDR3 sequence: CATSREISGRLDTQYF. Written as DNA, the CDR3 is TGTGCCACCAGCAGAGAGATTAGCGGGAGGTTAGATACGCAGTATTTT.

In this sample, this clone turned up a few times. J is TRBJ1-6 and V is TRBV2; TRBD1 aligns across 9 bases. V shed 6 bases and J 8 bases; nucleotides not matched to a gene: 2. Germline V CDR1 and CDR2: SNHLY, FYNNEI. The CDR3 length is 13 residues. The CDR3 nucleotides read TGTGCCAGCAGCACAGGGGGCGATTCACCCCTCCACTTT. This translates into CASSTGGDSPLHF.

This clone has ten or more counts. V and J are TRBV10-3 and TRBJ2-6; D might be TRBD2 (6 bases). V was pared by 8 bases and J by 1 base, with 12 bases between. The CDR3 is made up of 15 amino acids. Germline CDR1 is ENHRY and CDR2 is SYGVKD. This chain's CDR3 is CAIAPGTSGANVLTF. The CDR3, as DNA: TGTGCCATCGCCCCAGGGACTTCTGGGGCCAACGTCCTGACTTTC.

Ten or more counts support this clone. V gene TRBV11-2 combines with J gene TRBJ2-7, with 7 bases lining up with TRBD1. Germline V gives CDR1 SGHAT, CDR2 FQNNGV. Trimming took 5 bases from V and 3 from J; bases not matched to a gene: 13. The CDR3 covers 16 residues. DNA for the CDR3: TGTGCCAGCAGCCCGATCGCCCGGACAGGAGTCTACGAGCAGTACTTC. It yields the protein CASSPIARTGVYEQYF.

This clone occurred a few times. This chain links TRBV5-1 with TRBJ2-3; 7 bases map to TRBD1. After removal of 0 bases from V and 0 bases from J, the junction contained 4 bases not matched to a gene. This CDR3 spans 16 amino acids. Germline CDR1 and CDR2: SGHRS and YFSETQ. DNA for the CDR3: TGCGCCAGCAGCTTGGGGACAGGCCTAAGCACAGATACGCAGTATTTT. Translating it yields CASSLGTGLSTDTQYF.